These T cell receptor beta chains were read from a single sample in a study of T cell responses to AZD1222 COVID-19 vaccine. Some clones are missing from TCRdb's copy, which holds only in-frame ones; the method was immunoSEQ multiplex PCR. The table records about 130,000 clones, 85% of them present only once. The sample in question was peripheral blood, obtained 28 days after the second AZD1222 dose. The receptors shown here come from an adult who received the AZD1222 COVID-19 vaccine. The CDR3 runs from the conserved cysteine through the conserved F or W. A D gene is named only where the DNA matches it firmly. Clone size is not always given. Where it is, it says once, few, many or a class for expanded clones.

TRBJ2-7,-,TRBV30,TRBD1,CAWRSTGGYEQYF,TGTGCCTGGAGAAGCACAGGGGGCTACGAGCAGTACTTC
TRBJ2-3,-,TRBV7-2,-,CASSVPGTDTQYF,TGTGCCAGCAGCGTTCCCGGCACAGATACGCAGTATTTT
TRBJ2-2,-,TRBV5-1,-,CASSLGVSNTGELFF,TGCGCCAGCAGCTTGGGCGTCTCCAACACCGGGGAGCTGTTTTTT
TRBJ1-1,-,TRBV11-3,-,CASSPGPMNTEAFF,TGTGCCAGCAGCCCCGGACCGATGAACACTGAAGCTTTCTTT
TRBJ1-5,-,TRBV28,-,CASNGNQPQHF,TGTGCCAGCAACGGCAATCAGCCCCAGCATTTT
TRBJ1-5,once,TRBV5-3,-,CARSYRNQQPQHF,TGTGCCAGAAGTTACCGCAATCAGCAGCCCCAGCATTTT
TRBJ1-6,-,TRBV5-1,-,CASSYRTPDSPLHF,TGCGCCAGCTCATACAGGACACCGGATTCACCCCTCCACTTT
TRBJ1-4,-,TRBV30,TRBD1,CAWSIDRQGFKEKLFF,TGTGCCTGGAGTATCGATAGACAGGGTTTTAAGGAAAAACTGTTTTTT
TRBJ1-2,-,TRBV7-3,TRBD1,CASSRPGQGAHGYTF,TGTGCCAGCAGCCGACCGGGACAGGGGGCGCATGGCTACACCTTC
TRBJ1-3,-,TRBV6-5,-,CASSRLFSGNTIYF,TGTGCCAGCAGTAGATTATTCTCTGGAAACACCATATATTTT
TRBJ1-2,once,TRBV7-3,-,CASSPRPAGGGYTF,TGTGCCAGCAGCCCCCGTCCCGCTGGGGGAGGCTACACCTTC
TRBJ2-1,-,TRBV5-1,TRBD1,CASSRGTGTYNEQFF,TGCGCCAGCAGCCGGGGGACAGGGACCTACAATGAGCAGTTCTTC
TRBJ1-2,-,TRBV6-6,TRBD1,CASSYGQGDYGYTF,TGTGCCAGCAGTTACGGACAGGGGGACTATGGCTACACCTTC
TRBJ1-5,-,TRBV19,-,CARYSNQPQHF,TGTGCCCGGTATAGCAATCAGCCCCAGCATTTT
TRBJ2-1,-,TRBV10-3,-,CAISSTGQQGFF,TGTGCCATCAGTTCCACGGGCCAACAGGGGTTCTTC
TRBJ1-5,few,TRBV28,-,CASSLSSHLLDFEQPQHF,TGTGCCAGCAGTTTATCGTCTCACCTCCTGGATTTTGAGCAGCCCCAGCATTTT
TRBJ1-5,once,TRBV2,-,CASSGSGGNQPQHF,TGTGCCAGCAGTGGGTCAGGGGGCAATCAGCCCCAGCATTTT
TRBJ2-1,-,TRBV9,-,CASTPNSYNEQFF,TGTGCCAGCACCCCTAACTCCTACAATGAGCAGTTCTTC
TRBJ2-1,-,TRBV15,-,CATSREDPGVYNEQFF,TGTGCCACCAGCAGAGAAGACCCAGGGGTCTACAATGAGCAGTTCTTC
TRBJ1-6,-,TRBV3-1/TRBV3-2,TRBD1,CASSQAGTGRNSPLHF,TGTGCCAGCAGCCAAGCCGGGACAGGGAGAAATTCACCCCTCCACTTT
TRBJ1-4,once,TRBV28,TRBD1,CASSPPGYRGEKLFF,TGTGCCAGCAGTCCCCCTGGGTACAGGGGCGAAAAACTGTTTTTT
TRBJ2-1,-,TRBV3-1/TRBV3-2,-,CASSQGGQEVVF,TGTGCCAGCAGCCAAGGAGGGCAAGAAGTGGTCTTC
TRBJ1-2,-,TRBV7-9,TRBD1,CASSFDREGYTF,TGTGCCAGCAGCTTCGACAGGGAAGGCTACACCTTC
TRBJ1-2,-,TRBV5-4,-,CASSPGARGSNYGYTF,TGTGCCAGCAGCCCGGGTGCCCGGGGTTCTAACTATGGCTACACCTTC
TRBJ2-5,few,TRBV6-1,TRBD2,CASSARGLAGAIQETQYF,TGTGCCAGCAGTGCGAGGGGACTAGCGGGGGCCATACAAGAGACCCAGTACTTC
TRBJ1-1,-,TRBV5-1,TRBD1,CASSTGTGGTEAFF,TGCGCCAGCAGCACCGGGACAGGGGGGACTGAAGCTTTCTTT
TRBJ2-7,-,TRBV6-2/TRBV6-3,-,CASSYNGRQGSTYEQYF,TGTGCCAGCAGTTACAACGGTCGGCAGGGGTCCACCTACGAGCAGTACTTC
TRBJ2-7,-,TRBV25-1,TRBD1,CASSEDRGHFGEQYF,TGTGCCAGCAGTGAAGACAGGGGGCATTTCGGCGAGCAGTACTTC
TRBJ2-2,-,TRBV7-9,-,CASSLEVLGSTGELFF,TGTGCCAGCAGCTTAGAGGTGTTGGGGAGCACCGGGGAGCTGTTTTTT
TRBJ1-1,-,TRBV2,-,CASSEGWGDTEAFF,TGTGCCAGCAGTGAAGGGTGGGGGGACACTGAAGCTTTCTTT
TRBJ1-1,-,TRBV9,-,CASSVDMNTEAFF,TGTGCCAGCAGCGTTGATATGAACACTGAAGCTTTCTTT
TRBJ1-2,-,TRBV3-1/TRBV3-2,-,CASSPEDSYYGYTF,TGTGCCAGCAGCCCAGAAGACAGCTACTATGGCTACACCTTC
TRBJ2-5,-,TRBV4-2,-,CASSSGERSDYETQYF,TGTGCCAGCAGCTCCGGGGAGCGGAGCGATTATGAGACCCAGTACTTC
TRBJ1-2,-,TRBV5-5,-,CASSLEGGRVTYGYTF,TGTGCCAGCAGCCTGGAGGGGGGGCGAGTCACCTATGGCTACACCTTC
TRBJ2-7,-,TRBV5-8,-,CASSYTAQYF,TGTGCCAGCAGCTATACGGCGCAGTACTTC
TRBJ1-4,-,TRBV29-1,-,CSAGTPGDEKLFF,TGCAGCGCAGGCACCCCGGGGGATGAAAAACTGTTTTTT
TRBJ2-7,-,TRBV7-2,TRBD2,CASSPLAGGPREQYF,TGTGCCAGCAGCCCACTAGCGGGGGGGCCGCGTGAGCAGTACTTC
TRBJ2-2,-,TRBV5-1,TRBD2,CATHTSGRNTGELFF,TGCGCCACCCACACTAGCGGCCGGAACACCGGGGAGCTGTTTTTT
TRBJ2-7,few,TRBV25-1,TRBD2,CASSEAGLGASYEQYF,TGTGCCAGCAGTGAGGCGGGACTAGGCGCTTCCTACGAGCAGTACTTC
TRBJ1-3,-,TRBV19,-,CASTGSSGNTIYF,TGTGCCAGTACCGGGTCCTCTGGAAACACCATATATTTT
TRBJ1-5,-,TRBV24-1,TRBD1,CATSDSAGGFGQPQHF,TGTGCCACCAGTGATTCCGCAGGGGGGTTCGGTCAGCCCCAGCATTTT
TRBJ2-7,-,TRBV2,TRBD1,CASRITGAYEQYF,TGTGCCAGCAGGATCACAGGGGCCTACGAGCAGTACTTC
TRBJ1-3,-,TRBV10-3,TRBD1,CAIGGQGSGNTIYF,TGTGCCATCGGAGGACAGGGCTCTGGAAACACCATATATTTT
TRBJ2-2,-,TRBV18,-,CASSPPWGRDTGELFF,TGTGCCAGCTCACCACCGTGGGGACGTGACACCGGGGAGCTGTTTTTT
TRBJ2-7,-,TRBV5-4,-,CASSRDAYEQYF,TGTGCCAGCAGCCGGGACGCCTACGAGCAGTACTTC
TRBJ1-2,-,TRBV6-5,-,CASRAGSNYGYTF,TGTGCCAGCAGGGCAGGTTCCAACTATGGCTACACCTTC
TRBJ1-4,-,TRBV5-1,-,CASSRPEETTNEKLFF,TGCGCCAGTAGCAGACCGGAGGAGACAACTAATGAAAAACTGTTTTTT
TRBJ1-1,-,TRBV9,-,CASSPRRGPTEAFF,TGTGCCAGCAGCCCTCGTCGGGGTCCCACTGAAGCTTTCTTT
TRBJ2-7,-,TRBV18,-,CASSPVVRGAEQYF,TGTGCCAGCTCACCGGTTGTCAGGGGGGCCGAGCAGTACTTC
TRBJ1-2,-,TRBV27,-,CASSSISTAPSGYTF,TGTGCCAGCAGTTCGATCTCGACAGCGCCGTCTGGCTACACCTTC
TRBJ2-7,-,TRBV6-5,TRBD1,CASSYSGTEDEQYF,TGTGCCAGCAGTTACTCGGGGACAGAGGACGAGCAGTACTTC
TRBJ2-5,-,TRBV18,-,CASSPPVRQKETQYF,TGTGCCAGCTCACCACCTGTCAGGCAGAAAGAGACCCAGTACTTC
TRBJ1-2,-,TRBV7-2,-,CASSLDRDGGYTF,TGTGCCAGCAGCTTAGACAGGGATGGTGGCTACACCTTC